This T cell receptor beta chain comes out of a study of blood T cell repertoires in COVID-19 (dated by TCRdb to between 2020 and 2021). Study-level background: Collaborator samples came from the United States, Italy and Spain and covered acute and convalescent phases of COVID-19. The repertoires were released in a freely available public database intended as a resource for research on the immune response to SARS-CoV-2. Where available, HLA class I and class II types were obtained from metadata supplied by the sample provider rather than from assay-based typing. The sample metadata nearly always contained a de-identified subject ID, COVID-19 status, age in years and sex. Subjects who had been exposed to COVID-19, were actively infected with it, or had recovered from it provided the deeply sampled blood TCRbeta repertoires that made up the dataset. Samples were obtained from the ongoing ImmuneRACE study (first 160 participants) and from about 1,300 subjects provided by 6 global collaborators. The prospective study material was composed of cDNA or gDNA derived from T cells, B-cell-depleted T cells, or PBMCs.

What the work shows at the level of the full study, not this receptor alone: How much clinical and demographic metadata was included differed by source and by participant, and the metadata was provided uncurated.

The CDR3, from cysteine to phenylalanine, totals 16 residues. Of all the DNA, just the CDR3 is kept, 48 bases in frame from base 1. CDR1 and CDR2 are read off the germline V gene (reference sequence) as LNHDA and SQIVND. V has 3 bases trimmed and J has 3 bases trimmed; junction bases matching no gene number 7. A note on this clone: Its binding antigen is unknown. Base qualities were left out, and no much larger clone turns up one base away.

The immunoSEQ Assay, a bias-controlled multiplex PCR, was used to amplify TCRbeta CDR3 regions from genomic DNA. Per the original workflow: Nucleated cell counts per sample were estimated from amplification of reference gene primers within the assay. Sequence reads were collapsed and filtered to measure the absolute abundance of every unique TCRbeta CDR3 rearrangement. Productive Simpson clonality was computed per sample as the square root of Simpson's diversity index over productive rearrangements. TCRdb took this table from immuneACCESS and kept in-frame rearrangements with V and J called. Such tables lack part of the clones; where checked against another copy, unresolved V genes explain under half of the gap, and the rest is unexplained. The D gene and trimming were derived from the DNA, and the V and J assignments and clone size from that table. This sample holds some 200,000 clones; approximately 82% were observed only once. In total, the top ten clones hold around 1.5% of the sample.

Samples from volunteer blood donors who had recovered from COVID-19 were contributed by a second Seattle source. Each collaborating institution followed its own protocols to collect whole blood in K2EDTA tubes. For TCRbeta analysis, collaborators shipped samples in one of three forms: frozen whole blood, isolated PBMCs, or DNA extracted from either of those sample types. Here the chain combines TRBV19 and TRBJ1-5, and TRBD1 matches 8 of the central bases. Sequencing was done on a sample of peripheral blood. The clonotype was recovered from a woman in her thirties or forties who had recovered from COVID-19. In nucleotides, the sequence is TGTGCCAGTAGTATGAGGGCAGGGGGCTACAATCAGCCCCAGCATTTT. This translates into CASSMRAGGYNQPQHF.